This TCR beta chain was documented in a study of PD-1 blockade in classical Hodgkin lymphoma. Germline trimming cut 6 bases from V and 0 bases from J; bases unmatched to any gene: 4. Germline V gene lookup returns CDR1 MNHNS and CDR2 SASEGT. The CDR3 extends over 14 amino acids. Sample time point: newly diagnosed, previously untreated cHL patient sample. Thawed PBMCs were subjected to magnetic negative selection, which yielded isolated CD8+ T cells. Profiled with immunoSEQ multiplex PCR; TCRdb holds only in-frame clones, not every one. The table lists about 14,000 clones, about nine tenths of them singletons.

Sequenced sample: CD8+ T cells from blood. The chain is built from TRBV6-1 and TRBJ1-1; TRBD1 matches at 7 bases. This sequence was found in a human donor with classical Hodgkin lymphoma. The CDR3 DNA is TGTGCCAGCAGCCAGGGGGGAATGAACACTGAAGCTTTCTTT. Translated, it gives CASSQGGMNTEAFF.